This TCR beta chain was profiled in a study of T cells in Graves' hyperthyroidism and ophthalmopathy. At the level of the study: Peripheral blood was secured at the point of initial diagnosis, before any treatment. Study-level results: Appearing also in blood were most of the thyroid clonotypes expanded above 0.001.

The germline V gene encodes CDR1 SGHTA and CDR2 FQGNSA. The V gene lost 5 bases and the J gene lost 7 bases, with 15 bases spanning the gap. The CDR3 covers 14 residues. TCR beta CDR3 regions were amplified from RNA transcripts. The HTBI primer set served for first-round RT-PCR of the TCR CDR3. TCRdb reprocessed the multiplex PCR reads with MiXCR, giving one entry per CDR3 protein. The data contain 450,000 to 650,000 distinct CDR3 sequences, 12% to 15% of them singletons. This clonotype was picked up many times. Antigen unknown. The specimen sequenced was blood. This chain joins TRBV7-2 and TRBJ2-1; tentative D call: TRBD2 (5 bases). This sequence was found in a young woman with Graves' ophthalmopathy. This CDR3 reads CASSHPGGTNEQFF. CDR3 sequence (DNA): TGTGCCAGCAGCCACCCCGGAGGTACGAATGAGCAGTTCTTC.